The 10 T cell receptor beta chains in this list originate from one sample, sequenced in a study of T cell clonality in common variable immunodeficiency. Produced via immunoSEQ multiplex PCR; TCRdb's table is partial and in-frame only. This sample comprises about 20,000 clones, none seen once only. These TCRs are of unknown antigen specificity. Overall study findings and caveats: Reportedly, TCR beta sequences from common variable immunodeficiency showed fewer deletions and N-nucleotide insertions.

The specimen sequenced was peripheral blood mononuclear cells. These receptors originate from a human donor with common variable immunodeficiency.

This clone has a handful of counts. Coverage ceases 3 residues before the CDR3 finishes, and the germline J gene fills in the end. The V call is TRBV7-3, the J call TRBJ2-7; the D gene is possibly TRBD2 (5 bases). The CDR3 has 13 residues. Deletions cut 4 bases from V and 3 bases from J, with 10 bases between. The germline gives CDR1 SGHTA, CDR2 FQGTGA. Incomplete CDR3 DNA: TGTGCCAGCAGCTCAACTAGAAGCTACGAG. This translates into CASSSTRSYE. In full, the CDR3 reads CASSSTRSYEQYF.

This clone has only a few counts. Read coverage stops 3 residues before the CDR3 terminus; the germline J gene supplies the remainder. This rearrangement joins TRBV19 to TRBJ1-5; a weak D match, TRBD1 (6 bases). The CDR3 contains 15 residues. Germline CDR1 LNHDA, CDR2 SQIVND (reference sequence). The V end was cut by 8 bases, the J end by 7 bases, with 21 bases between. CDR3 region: CASPPRGGQVQPQHF. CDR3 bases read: TGTGCCAGTCCTCCCCGGGGGGGGCAGGTACAGCCC.

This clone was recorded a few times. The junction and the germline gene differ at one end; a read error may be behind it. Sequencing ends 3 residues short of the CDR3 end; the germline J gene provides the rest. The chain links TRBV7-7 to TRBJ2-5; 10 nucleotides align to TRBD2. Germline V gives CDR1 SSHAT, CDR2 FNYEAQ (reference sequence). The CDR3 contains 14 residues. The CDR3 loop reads CASSPSGSGETQYF. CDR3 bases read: TGTGCTAGCAGCCCTAGCGGGAGCGGGGAGACC.

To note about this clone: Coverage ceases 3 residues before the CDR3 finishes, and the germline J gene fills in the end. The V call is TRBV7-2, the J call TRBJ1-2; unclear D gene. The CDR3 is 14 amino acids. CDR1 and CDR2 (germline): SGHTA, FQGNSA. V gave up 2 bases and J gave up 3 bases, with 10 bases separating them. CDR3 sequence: CASSLYRGDYGYTF. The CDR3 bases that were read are TGTGCCAGCAGCTTATATCGGGGAGACTATGGC.

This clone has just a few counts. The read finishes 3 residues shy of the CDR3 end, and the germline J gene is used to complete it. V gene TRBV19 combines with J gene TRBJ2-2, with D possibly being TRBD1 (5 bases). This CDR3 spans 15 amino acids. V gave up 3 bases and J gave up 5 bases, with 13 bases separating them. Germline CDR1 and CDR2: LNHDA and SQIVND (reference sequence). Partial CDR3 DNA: TGTGCCAGTAGTATTTTCCAGGGTTGGACCGGGGAG. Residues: CASSIFQGWTGE. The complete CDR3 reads CASSIFQGWTGELFF. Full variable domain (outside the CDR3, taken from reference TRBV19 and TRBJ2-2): DGGITQSPKYLFRKEGQNVTLSCEQNLNHDAMYWYRQDPGQGLRLIYYSQIVNDFQKGDIAEGYSVSREKKESFPLTVTSAQKNPTAFYLCASSIFQGWTGELFFGEGSRLTVL.

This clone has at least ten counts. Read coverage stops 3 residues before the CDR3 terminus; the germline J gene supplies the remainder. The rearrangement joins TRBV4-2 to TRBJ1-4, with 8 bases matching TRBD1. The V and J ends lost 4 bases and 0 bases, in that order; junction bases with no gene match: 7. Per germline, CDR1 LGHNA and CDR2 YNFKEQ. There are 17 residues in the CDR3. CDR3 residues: CASSPRQGTATNEKLFF. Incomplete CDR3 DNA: TGTGCCAGCAGCCCGCGACAGGGGACTGCAACTAATGAAAAA.

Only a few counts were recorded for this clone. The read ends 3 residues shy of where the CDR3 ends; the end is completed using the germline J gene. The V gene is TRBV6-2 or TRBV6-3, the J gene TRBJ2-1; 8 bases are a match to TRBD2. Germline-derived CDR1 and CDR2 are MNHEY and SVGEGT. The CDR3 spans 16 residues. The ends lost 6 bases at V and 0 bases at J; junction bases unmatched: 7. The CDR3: CASSSQSGSSYNEQFF. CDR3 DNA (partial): TGTGCCAGCAGCTCCCAAAGCGGGAGCTCCTACAATGAG.

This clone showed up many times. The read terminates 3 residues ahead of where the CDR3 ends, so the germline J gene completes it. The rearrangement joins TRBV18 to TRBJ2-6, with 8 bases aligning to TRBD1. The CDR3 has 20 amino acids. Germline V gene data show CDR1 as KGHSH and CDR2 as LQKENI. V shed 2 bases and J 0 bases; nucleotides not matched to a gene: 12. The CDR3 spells CASSPWTGPPRGSGANVLTF. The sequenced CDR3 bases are TGTGCCAGCTCACCATGGACAGGGCCCCCTAGGGGCTCTGGGGCCAACGTC. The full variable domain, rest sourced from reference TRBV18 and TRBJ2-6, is NAGVMQNPRHLVRRRGQEARLRCSPMKGHSHVYWYRQLPEEGLKFMVYLQKENIIDESGMPKERFSAEFPKEGPSILRIQQVVRGDSAAYFCASSPWTGPPRGSGANVLTFGAGSRLTVL.

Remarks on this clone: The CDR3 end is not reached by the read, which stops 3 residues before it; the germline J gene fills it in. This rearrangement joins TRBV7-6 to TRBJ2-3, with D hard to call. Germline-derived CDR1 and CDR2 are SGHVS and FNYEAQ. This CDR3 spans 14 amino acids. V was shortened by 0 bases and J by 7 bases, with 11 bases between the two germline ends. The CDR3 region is CASSLAQVANTQYF. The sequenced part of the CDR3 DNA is TGTGCCAGCAGCTTAGCGCAAGTCGCTAATACG. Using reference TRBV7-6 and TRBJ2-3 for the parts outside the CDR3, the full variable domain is GAGVSQSPRYKVTKRGQDVALRCDPISGHVSLYWYRQALGQGPEFLTYFNYEAQQDKSGLPNDRFSAERPEGSISTLTIQRTEQRDSAMYRCASSLAQVANTQYFGPGTRLTVL.

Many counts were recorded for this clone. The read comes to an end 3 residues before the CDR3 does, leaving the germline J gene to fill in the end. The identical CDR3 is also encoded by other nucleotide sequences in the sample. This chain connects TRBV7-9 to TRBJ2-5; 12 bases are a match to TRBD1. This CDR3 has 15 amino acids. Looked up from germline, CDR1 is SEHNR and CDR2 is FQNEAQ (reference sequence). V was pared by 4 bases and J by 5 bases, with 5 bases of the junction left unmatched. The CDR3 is CASSSRDRGRETQYF. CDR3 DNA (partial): TGTGCCAGCAGCTCCCGGGACAGGGGGCGGGAGACC.